These T cell receptor beta chains were read from a single sample in a study of quantifying T cell responses using KT2 cells. One entry per CDR3 protein results from TCRdb running MiXCR on the UMI-ligation and nested PCR reads. The sample holds about 53,000 distinct CDR3 sequences, roughly 12% seen once. The sequencing input was PBMCs spiked with cells of the T cell clone KT2. The receptors derive from a human donor. CDR3s include the opening cysteine and the closing phenylalanine or tryptophan. Fields, in order: CDR3 length, V gene, CDR3 protein.

15 | TRBV10-3 | CAISANSGFSYEQYF
15 | TRBV7-3 | CASSPGQGDYNEQFF
13 | TRBV5-5 | CASSTTGAETQYF
15 | TRBV30 | CAWSVGTGRFQPQHF
15 | TRBV7-9 | CASSLAGESTDTQYF
12 | TRBV23-1 | CASTSRTGEPFF
14 | TRBV19 | CASRRDIDSYEQYF
14 | TRBV5-6 | CASSFGQGARELFF
17 | TRBV2 | CASTRTRGSHGVNEQFF
16 | TRBV20-1 | CSAREYKEGHNEKLFF
13 | TRBV20-1 | CSASQGATDTQYF
12 | TRBV7-9 | CASKGAGNTIYF
11 | TRBV12-3/TRBV12-4 | CASRSGGLEYF
15 | TRBV27 | CASSYVTGSRETQYF
14 | TRBV27 | CASSPFNSNQPQHF
15 | TRBV6-2/TRBV6-3 | CASRQNLLGGYEQYF
14 | TRBV24-1 | CATSDSWTEETQYF
14 | TRBV15 | CATSSTGLGVGYTF
18 | TRBV3-1 | CASSHPRTSPSSYNEQFF
14 | TRBV6-5 | CASSSGQGADTQYF
17 | TRBV12-3/TRBV12-4 | CASSYRLAHLSTDTQYF
10 | TRBV6-6 | CASSVRDTFF
16 | TRBV11-3 | CASSFRDRGQGDIQYF
16 | TRBV5-6 | CASSLVGSRGGDTQYF
15 | TRBV3-1 | CASSQRGPRQETQYF
16 | TRBV11-2 | CASSPRLAGGTETQYF
17 | TRBV12-3/TRBV12-4 | CASSHLGRLKTTDTQYF
14 | TRBV20-1 | CSARVGTTNEKLFF
13 | TRBV6-5 | CASSSRANYGYTF
14 | TRBV27 | CASSSDRAQETQYF
14 | TRBV7-8 | CASSLGGGDAPLHF
14 | TRBV2 | CASNGGAGSGELFF
14 | TRBV20-1 | CSARDSGSPGEAFF
15 | TRBV6-4 | CASSDTGGSYNEQFF
16 | TRBV7-9 | CASSITRSSYTDTQYF
15 | TRBV2 | CASRVGQGAGYGYTF
15 | TRBV6-6 | CASSPGAGGNQPQHF
15 | TRBV27 | CASSLEGQGLGEQYF
13 | TRBV30 | CAWIRPPVSTQYF
14 | TRBV27 | CASSRSSGANVLTF